This TCR beta chain derives from a study of OX40 agonist ivuxolimab in advanced cancers. About the research overall: Every 2 weeks, ivuxolimab was infused into the patients intravenously at between 0.01 and 10 mg/kg.

Deletions cut 4 bases from V and 0 bases from J, with 10 bases between. The CDR3 is 15 residues long. The germline gives CDR1 MNHNY, CDR2 SVGAGI (reference sequence). Study findings and constraints: At 0.1 to 3.0 mg/kg and by week 6, clonal expansion occurred in CD4+ and CD8+ blood T cells. The study did not work out the antigen specificity of the expanded peripheral T cells.

Assay: immunoSEQ multiplex PCR; the TCRdb copy retains only in-frame clones and omits some. The sample has fewer than 95,000 clones, under 90% seen once; the top ten hold 0.4% to 0.5%. Comments on this clone: The antigen remains unidentified.

The sequencing here drew on CD4+ or CD8+ T cells sorted from blood, taken in a trial of the OX40 agonist ivuxolimab. This TCR was sampled from an adult with an advanced solid tumor such as melanoma, head and neck, liver or kidney cancer. J is TRBJ1-5 and V is TRBV6-6; TRBD1 is a possible D gene (5 bases). In DNA form, the CDR3 reads TGTGCCAGCAGTTCGGGACCGTATAGCAATCAGCCCCAGCATTTT. Residues: CASSSGPYSNQPQHF.